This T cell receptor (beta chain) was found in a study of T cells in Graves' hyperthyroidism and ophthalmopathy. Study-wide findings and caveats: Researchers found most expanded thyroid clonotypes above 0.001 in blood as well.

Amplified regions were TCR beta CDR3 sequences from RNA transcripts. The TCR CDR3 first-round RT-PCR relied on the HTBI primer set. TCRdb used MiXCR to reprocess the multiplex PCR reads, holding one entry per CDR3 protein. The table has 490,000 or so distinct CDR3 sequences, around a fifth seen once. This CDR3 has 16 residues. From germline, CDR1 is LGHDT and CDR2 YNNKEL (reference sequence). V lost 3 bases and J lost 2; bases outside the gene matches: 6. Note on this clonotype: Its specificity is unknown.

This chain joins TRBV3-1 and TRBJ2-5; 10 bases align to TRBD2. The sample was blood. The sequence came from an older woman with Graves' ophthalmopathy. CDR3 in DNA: TGTGCCAGCAGCCAGAGACTAGCGGGTTATCAAGAGACCCAGTACTTC. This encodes CASSQRLAGYQETQYF.